The rows below give T cell receptor beta chains drawn from one sample of a study of shared clonotypes between healthy human individuals. This table comes from immunoSEQ multiplex PCR, and its TCRdb copy is limited to in-frame clones, with some not included. The sample holds hundreds of thousands of clones, about 74% seen once. Material: memory CD4+ T cells sorted from blood. These receptors all come from a woman aged 25 to 39 in good health. CDR3s include the opening cysteine and the closing phenylalanine or tryptophan. A D gene is named only where the DNA matches it firmly. Size values are once, few and many counts, or a class for expanded clones, and some rows have none.

D	J	size	V	CDR3	DNA
-	TRBJ1-2	once	TRBV2	CASSEGLGSGYTF	TGTGCCAGCAGTGAGGGGTTGGGCAGCGGCTACACCTTC
TRBD1	TRBJ2-2	-	TRBV5-1	CASSSGWGTGVRELFF	TGCGCCAGCAGTTCAGGATGGGGGACAGGCGTCCGGGAGCTGTTTTTT
-	TRBJ2-7	once	TRBV14	CASSPQRNEQYF	TGTGCCAGCAGCCCGCAACGGAATGAGCAGTACTTC
-	TRBJ1-4	few	TRBV7-2	CASSLSEKLFF	TGTGCCAGCAGCTTAAGTGAAAAACTGTTTTTT
TRBD1	TRBJ2-1	-	TRBV19	CASSILSGGSYNEQFF	TGTGCCAGTAGTATATTATCAGGGGGATCCTACAATGAGCAGTTCTTC
-	TRBJ2-7	-	TRBV7-2	CASSLAPWAGSTYEQYF	TGTGCCAGCAGCTTAGCGCCGTGGGCGGGATCCACCTACGAGCAGTACTTC
-	TRBJ2-5	-	TRBV9	CASSPTAHQETQYF	TGTGCCAGCAGCCCCACAGCTCACCAAGAGACCCAGTACTTC
TRBD1	TRBJ1-5	-	TRBV4-2	CASSQAAGGPVQPQHF	TGTGCCAGCAGCCAAGCCGCAGGGGGTCCGGTTCAGCCCCAGCATTTT
TRBD1	TRBJ2-7	-	TRBV7-2	CASSLAARTGLEQYF	TGTGCCAGCAGCTTAGCGGCGAGGACAGGGCTCGAGCAGTACTTC
-	TRBJ2-5	-	TRBV7-9	CASSPPGRQETQYF	TGTGCCAGCAGCCCCCCCGGCAGGCAAGAGACCCAGTACTTC
TRBD1	TRBJ2-7	-	TRBV27	CASSLTGDRAHEQYF	TGTGCCAGCAGTCTCACCGGGGACAGGGCCCACGAGCAGTACTTC
-	TRBJ2-7	-	TRBV13	CASSTTVTYEQYF	TGTGCCAGCAGCACAACCGTCACCTACGAGCAGTACTTC
-	TRBJ2-5	-	TRBV5-1	CASSLLRGVGETQYF	TGCGCCAGCAGCTTGCTGCGAGGGGTGGGAGAGACCCAGTACTTC
-	TRBJ1-5	-	TRBV7-9	CASSLQGGSNQPQHF	TGTGCCAGCAGCCTACAGGGTGGTAGCAATCAGCCCCAGCATTTT
TRBD2	TRBJ2-1	-	TRBV7-2	CASITSGSYNEQFF	TGTGCCAGCATCACTAGCGGCTCCTACAATGAGCAGTTCTTC
-	TRBJ1-5	-	TRBV5-1	CASSPEGGTGQPQHF	TGCGCCAGCAGCCCTGAGGGGGGCACGGGACAGCCCCAGCATTTT
-	TRBJ2-7	-	TRBV25-1	CASRDGASYEQYF	TGTGCCAGCAGGGACGGGGCCTCCTACGAGCAGTACTTC
-	TRBJ1-1	few	TRBV25-1	CASSDPLSGDPKAFF	TGTGCCAGCAGTGACCCACTTTCAGGGGACCCAAAGGCTTTCTTT
-	TRBJ1-1	-	TRBV28	CASSPGGTMNTEAFF	TGTGCCAGCAGTCCTGGGGGGACCATGAACACTGAAGCTTTCTTT
-	TRBJ2-1	few	TRBV29-1	CSVRRDGSYNEQFF	TGCAGCGTTCGACGGGACGGCAGCTACAATGAGCAGTTCTTC
TRBD1	TRBJ1-1	-	TRBV5-8	CASSFRDRASEAFF	TGTGCCAGCAGCTTCCGGGACAGGGCTTCTGAAGCTTTCTTT
TRBD2	TRBJ2-3	-	TRBV5-4	CASSLLAGGPLDTQYF	TGTGCCAGCAGCTTGTTGGCGGGAGGGCCCTTAGATACGCAGTATTTT
TRBD1	TRBJ1-5	once	TRBV27	CASTSTGGSNQPQHF	TGTGCCAGCACTTCGACAGGGGGTAGCAATCAGCCCCAGCATTTT
TRBD2	TRBJ2-1	many	TRBV2	CASRPSTSGDYNEQFF	TGTGCCAGCAGGCCCTCGACTAGCGGGGACTACAATGAGCAGTTCTTC
TRBD1	TRBJ1-1	many	TRBV5-1	CASSFSLQGAMTEAFF	TGCGCCAGCAGCTTTTCCTTACAGGGGGCGATGACTGAAGCTTTCTTT
-	TRBJ1-1	few	TRBV30	CAWSVRFRDTEAFF	TGTGCCTGGAGTGTACGGTTCAGGGACACTGAAGCTTTCTTT
TRBD1	TRBJ1-4	-	TRBV5-1	CASSLRSPGQGAEKLFF	TGCGCCAGCAGCTTGCGTTCCCCGGGACAGGGGGCTGAAAAACTGTTTTTT
TRBD1	TRBJ2-1	once	TRBV5-1	CASSPRQGAIYNEQFF	TGCGCCAGCAGCCCACGACAGGGGGCGATTTACAATGAGCAGTTCTTC
-	TRBJ2-7	-	TRBV5-6	CASSFPGPSYEQYF	TGTGCCAGCAGCTTCCCGGGACCCAGCTACGAGCAGTACTTC
TRBD2	TRBJ2-5	-	TRBV4-1	CASSQLAAGETQYF	TGCGCCAGCAGCCAACTAGCGGCTGGAGAGACCCAGTACTTC
-	TRBJ2-7	-	TRBV28	CASSLRDYYEQYF	TGTGCCAGCAGTTTGCGGGATTACTACGAGCAGTACTTC
TRBD2	TRBJ2-3	-	TRBV4-1	CASSKLAGEGDTQYF	TGCGCCAGCAGTAAACTAGCGGGAGAGGGAGATACGCAGTATTTT
-	TRBJ1-3	-	TRBV7-8	CASSSSALRSGNTIYF	TGTGCCAGCAGCTCGTCGGCCCTTCGCTCTGGAAACACCATATATTTT
-	TRBJ2-2	once	TRBV19	CASSIGGRAGELFF	TGTGCCAGTAGTATCGGGGGTCGAGCCGGGGAGCTGTTTTTT
-	TRBJ2-1	-	TRBV5-1	CASSSMGQTEQFF	TGCGCCAGCAGCTCTATGGGACAAACGGAGCAGTTCTTC
TRBD1	TRBJ2-7	many	TRBV6-1	CATKGGTGGYEQYF	TGTGCCACCAAAGGGGGGACAGGGGGTTACGAGCAGTACTTC
TRBD1	TRBJ1-1	-	TRBV5-1	CASSPYPGQGAGTEAFF	TGCGCCAGCAGCCCCTACCCGGGACAGGGGGCGGGCACTGAAGCTTTCTTT
-	TRBJ2-7	once	TRBV6-1	CASSYGGGQYF	TGTGCCAGCAGTTATGGAGGGGGACAGTACTTC
-	TRBJ1-5	once	TRBV28	CASSFPLLNQPQHF	TGTGCCAGCAGTTTCCCCCTCCTCAATCAGCCCCAGCATTTT
-	TRBJ2-3	-	TRBV28	CASRARGRTTDTQYF	TGTGCCAGCAGAGCTCGGGGGAGGACCACAGATACGCAGTATTTT
-	TRBJ1-5	few	TRBV5-1	CASSHGTGGQPQHF	TGCGCCAGCAGCCACGGGACCGGGGGTCAGCCCCAGCATTTT
TRBD1	TRBJ1-5	-	TRBV7-9	CASSATGEVQPQHF	TGTGCCAGCAGCGCAACAGGGGAAGTACAGCCCCAGCATTTT
TRBD2	TRBJ2-2	-	TRBV5-8	CASGPRLADTGELFF	TGTGCCAGCGGCCCGAGGCTAGCGGACACCGGGGAGCTGTTTTTT
TRBD1	TRBJ1-1	many	TRBV4-1	CASSQWTGLGAMNTEAFF	TGCGCCAGCAGCCAGTGGACAGGTTTAGGAGCAATGAACACTGAAGCTTTCTTT
-	TRBJ2-2	-	TRBV7-3	CASSLTWGPGELFF	TGTGCCAGCAGCTTAACGTGGGGGCCCGGGGAGCTGTTTTTT
-	TRBJ2-3	-	TRBV28	CASSTNPPGQGGDTQYF	TGTGCCAGCAGTACAAATCCGCCGGGACAAGGCGGCGATACGCAGTATTTT
-	TRBJ2-3	-	TRBV5-1	CASSLRDRTDTQYF	TGCGCCAGCAGCTTGAGGGACCGCACAGATACGCAGTATTTT
TRBD2	TRBJ2-5	-	TRBV5-1	CASSLALARQETQYF	TGCGCCAGCAGCTTGGCACTAGCGCGGCAAGAGACCCAGTACTTC
TRBD2	TRBJ2-1	many	TRBV6-1	CASSVNPGTSGSLYNEQFF	TGTGCCAGCAGTGTCAATCCTGGGACTAGCGGGAGTCTATACAATGAGCAGTTCTTC
-	TRBJ1-2	-	TRBV30	CAWSPGPGGYTF	TGTGCCTGGAGTCCGGGCCCAGGTGGCTACACCTTC
TRBD1	TRBJ2-7	-	TRBV7-9	CASSSVQGAGEQYF	TGTGCCAGCAGCTCCGTACAGGGGGCGGGGGAGCAGTACTTC
-	TRBJ2-7	-	TRBV6-5	CASSFNGDGYEQYF	TGTGCCAGCAGTTTCAATGGGGACGGATACGAGCAGTACTTC
TRBD2	TRBJ2-5	-	TRBV6-5	CASSLDGRPGETQYF	TGTGCCAGCAGTCTTGACGGGAGGCCGGGAGAGACCCAGTACTTC
TRBD2	TRBJ2-3	-	TRBV7-9	CASSRSGTTSTDTQYF	TGTGCCAGCAGCAGAAGCGGGACTACTAGCACAGATACGCAGTATTTT